These 30 T cell receptor beta chains were sequenced from one sample in a study of blood T cells in healthy people across ages. A second PCR of 7 to 11 cycles used a sample-barcoded 5' primer and a J-beta primer mix. Using its own MiXCR run on the 5' RACE reads, TCRdb lists one record per CDR3 protein. The table has about 720,000 distinct CDR3 sequences, 22% seen once. Sequenced material: blood. These receptors originate from a man aged 65 to 79 in good health.

The V gene is TRBV6-5, the J gene TRBJ2-2; D uncertain. The germline V and J ends were trimmed by 4 bases and 2 bases, with 14 bases remaining between them. The germline gives CDR1 MNHEY, CDR2 SVGAGI. The CDR3 contains 16 residues. CDR3 coding DNA: TGTGCCAGCAGTTCGGTAGGGTCAGCAAACACCGGGGAGCTGTTTTTT. Translating gives CASSSVGSANTGELFF.

V and J are TRBV12-3 or TRBV12-4 and TRBJ1-6, with 8 bases fitting TRBD1. CDR3 length equals 12 residues. Unmatched junction bases numbered 4, after V lost 8 bases and J lost 10 bases. The chain's CDR3 is CASGQGQSPLHF. CDR3 DNA: TGTGCCAGCGGACAGGGTCAGTCACCCCTCCACTTT.

This clonotype has only a few counts. This chain links TRBV14 with TRBJ1-2; TRBD1 matches 11 bases. Germline loops: CDR1 SGHDN, CDR2 FVKESK. This CDR3 region has 16 residues. V shed 3 bases, J shed 0 bases, and the junction held 3 bases outside the gene matches. CDR3 in amino acids: CASSHVGQGANYGYTF. Here the CDR3 DNA reads TGTGCCAGCAGCCACGTGGGACAGGGGGCTAACTATGGCTACACCTTC. The variable domain in full, with the rest retrieved from reference TRBV14 and TRBJ1-2, is EAGVTQFPSHSVIEKGQTVTLRCDPISGHDNLYWYRRVMGKEIKFLLHFVKESKQDESGMPNNRFLAERTGGTYSTLKVQPAELEDSGVYFCASSHVGQGANYGYTFGSGTRLTVV.

The genes are TRBV10-3 and TRBJ2-3; tentatively, D is TRBD2 (6 bases). The V end lost 4 bases, the J end lost 6 bases, and 17 bases lay between the germline ends. The germline gives CDR1 ENHRY, CDR2 SYGVKD. The length of the CDR3 is 15 residues. Here the CDR3 DNA reads TGTGCCATCAGTGGCGGGACTCCCGGCGGGGATACGCAGTATTTT. This translates into CAISGGTPGGDTQYF.

The chain joins TRBV14 to TRBJ2-3; D not certain. The CDR3 runs 15 residues. V lost 3 bases and J 1 base, leaving 11 bases between the germline ends. Germline V lookup: CDR1 SGHDN, CDR2 FVKESK. The CDR3 coding sequence is TGTGCCAGCAGCCACCGTATATCTCGCACAGATACGCAGTATTTT. Amino acids: CASSHRISRTDTQYF.

There are many counts of this clonotype. V gene TRBV29-1 combines with J gene TRBJ1-1, with 9 bases that match TRBD1. Losses at the gene ends were 3 bases for V and 5 bases for J; bases not matched to a gene: 10. CDR1 SQVTM and CDR2 ANQGSEA come from the germline V gene. The CDR3 spans 15 residues. In DNA, the CDR3 is TGCAGCGTTGATCTTTTAGGGACAGGGAATACTGAAGCTTTCTTT. It yields the protein CSVDLLGTGNTEAFF.

This clonotype was seen more than once but under ten times. The V gene is TRBV11-2, the J gene TRBJ2-2, with 7 bases identical to TRBD2. The CDR3 spans 13 residues. The V gene end was trimmed by 4 bases and the J gene end by 13 bases; junction bases not matched to a gene: 9. Germline V gene lookup returns CDR1 SGHAT and CDR2 FQNNGV. The CDR3 DNA is TGTGCCAGCAGCTCCCTGACTAGCCGGGGGCTGTTTTTT. It translates to CASSSLTSRGLFF. The full variable domain, its missing parts supplied by reference TRBV11-2 and TRBJ2-2, is EAGVAQSPRYKIIEKRQSVAFWCNPISGHATLYWYQQILGQGPKLLIQFQNNGVVDDSQLPKDRFSAERLKGVDSTLKIQPAKLEDSAVYLCASSSLTSRGLFFGEGSRLTVL.

The V and J genes are TRBV6-5 and TRBJ2-5; 11 bases match TRBD2. Judging by the DNA end, TRBJ2-1 fits better; the J call may be wrong. CDR3 length: 14 residues. Looked up from germline, CDR1 is MNHEY and CDR2 is SVGAGI. The CDR3 nucleotides read TGTGCCAGCAGTACTCTAGCGGGAGGTTTTGAGCAGTTCTTC. Protein sequence: CASSTLAGGFEQFF.

This chain connects TRBV28 to TRBJ2-3, with D perhaps TRBD2 (6 bases). Deletions cut 4 bases from V and 3 bases from J, with 14 bases between. From germline, CDR1 is MDHEN and CDR2 SYDVKM. The CDR3 consists of 15 residues. CDR3 protein: CASSYAGLKTDTQYF. In DNA form, the CDR3 reads TGTGCCAGCAGTTATGCCGGACTAAAAACAGATACGCAGTATTTT.

This rearrangement joins TRBV5-1 to TRBJ2-1; D is perhaps TRBD1 (6 bases). Deletions cut 0 bases from V and 6 bases from J, with 22 bases between. CDR1 is SGHRS, CDR2 YFSETQ, per germline. CDR3 length equals 18 residues. For the CDR3, the DNA is TGCGCCAGCAGCTTGGCCGAAAGATACAGGGACCCTACCAATGAGCAGTTCTTC. It codes for CASSLAERYRDPTNEQFF.

V gene TRBV7-3 combines with J gene TRBJ2-3; perhaps TRBD2 as D (5 bases). From germline, CDR1 is SGHTA and CDR2 FQGTGA. This CDR3 spans 14 amino acids. Between the trimmed V and J ends, which lost 6 bases and 0 bases, there was a span of 10 bases. The CDR3 here is CASRSGASTDTQYF. CDR3 nucleotide sequence: TGTGCCAGCAGGAGCGGAGCTAGCACAGATACGCAGTATTTT.

This chain joins TRBV7-2 and TRBJ2-2; D is perhaps TRBD2 (6 bases). V was shortened by 2 bases and J by 5 bases, with 9 bases between the two germline ends. Per germline, CDR1 SGHTA and CDR2 FQGNSA. This CDR3 contains 14 residues. DNA of the CDR3: TGTGCCAGCAGCTTATTAGCGGTAACCGGGGAGCTGTTTTTT. This gives the protein CASSLLAVTGELFF. Full variable domain (remainder filled in from reference TRBV7-2 and TRBJ2-2): GAGVSQSPSNKVTEKGKDVELRCDPISGHTALYWYRQSLGQGLEFLIYFQGNSAPDKSGLPSDRFSAERTGGSVSTLTIQRTQQEDSAVYLCASSLLAVTGELFFGEGSRLTVL.

This chain links TRBV6-5 with TRBJ1-4; D unresolved. Germline CDR1 reads MNHEY; CDR2 reads SVGAGI. V was pared by 2 bases and J by 2 bases, with 6 bases between. CDR3 length: 14 residues. CDR3 bases: TGTGCCAGCAGTTACGCCTGGACTAATGAAAAACTGTTTTTT. Residues: CASSYAWTNEKLFF.

The chain couples TRBV5-1 to TRBJ1-1; TRBD1 is a possible D gene (5 bases). CDR1 and CDR2 (germline): SGHRS, YFSETQ. V dropped 0 bases and J dropped 3 bases, with 12 bases sitting between them. CDR3 length: 15 residues. This chain's CDR3 is CASSLEGTPDTEAFF. The CDR3 DNA is TGCGCCAGCAGCTTGGAGGGGACCCCGGACACTGAAGCTTTCTTT.

V and J are TRBV5-1 and TRBJ2-1; 8 nucleotides match TRBD2. V lost 2 bases and J lost 5; bases outside the gene matches: 6. The CDR3 is made up of 15 amino acids. The V gene's germline CDR1 is SGHRS and CDR2 YFSETQ. CDR3: CASSFERTSNNEQFF. The CDR3 nucleotides read TGCGCCAGCAGCTTCGAAAGGACTAGCAACAATGAGCAGTTCTTC.

This clonotype has a count of ten or more. The gene calls are TRBV20-1 and TRBJ2-7; D gene uncertain. CDR3 length equals 12 residues. Looked up from germline, CDR1 is DFQATT and CDR2 is SNEGSKA (reference sequence). V lost 6 bases and J 2 bases, leaving 11 bases between the germline ends. CDR3: CSAGSRPYEQYV. CDR3 DNA sequence: TGCAGTGCGGGTTCCCGTCCCTACGAGCAGTACGTC.

The rearrangement joins TRBV4-3 to TRBJ2-3; unclear D gene. The CDR3 length is 16 residues. Germline assignment: CDR1 LGHNA and CDR2 YSLEER. V gave up 4 bases and J gave up 0 bases, with 14 bases separating them. CDR3 sequence: CASSPGQDVSTDTQYF. In nucleotides, the CDR3 is TGCGCCAGCAGCCCCGGTCAGGACGTTAGCACAGATACGCAGTATTTT.

This clonotype was seen more than once but under ten times. The CDR3 DNA sequence: TGTGCCAGCAGCCCGGTCGGTGGGTCCCCTAGCACAGATACGCAGTATTTT. This translates into CASSPVGGSPSTDTQYF. V gene TRBV7-7 combines with J gene TRBJ2-3, with D unclear. Germline CDR1 reads SSHAT; CDR2 reads FNYEAQ (reference sequence). The CDR3 runs 17 residues. Trimming took 5 bases from V and 0 from J, leaving 18 bases between them.

The table lists this clonotype with a few counts. The genes are TRBV19 and TRBJ1-2; D call uncertain. Trimming removed 3 bases from V and 3 bases from J, with 14 bases in between. The CDR3 spans 15 residues. The germline gives CDR1 LNHDA, CDR2 SQIVND (reference sequence). Here the CDR3 reads CASSMFERPYYGYTF. For the CDR3, the DNA is TGTGCCAGTAGTATGTTTGAGCGGCCTTACTATGGCTACACCTTC. The full variable domain, in which reference TRBV19 and TRBJ1-2 provide the parts outside the CDR3, is DGGITQSPKYLFRKEGQNVTLSCEQNLNHDAMYWYRQDPGQGLRLIYYSQIVNDFQKGDIAEGYSVSREKKESFPLTVTSAQKNPTAFYLCASSMFERPYYGYTFGSGTRLTVV.

The chain joins TRBV5-6 to TRBJ2-1; 8 bases match TRBD1. The CDR3 contains 14 residues. V lost 1 base to trimming and J lost 12 bases; unmatched junction nucleotides: 9. The germline gives CDR1 SGHDT, CDR2 YYEEEE. The CDR3 nucleotides are TGTGCCAGCAGCTTGTGGGGACAGGTATTTGGGCAGTTCTTC. Its translation: CASSLWGQVFGQFF.

Only a few counts were recorded for this clonotype. This rearrangement joins TRBV7-2 to TRBJ2-3, with 7 bases fitting TRBD2. V shed 3 bases, J shed 4 bases, and the junction held 7 bases outside the gene matches. The CDR3 contains 15 residues. Germline V gives CDR1 SGHTA, CDR2 FQGNSA. This CDR3 reads CASSLGSGLPDTQYF. DNA of the CDR3: TGTGCCAGCAGCTTGGGTAGCGGGCTGCCAGATACGCAGTATTTT. Complete variable domain (other parts from reference TRBV7-2 and TRBJ2-3): GAGVSQSPSNKVTEKGKDVELRCDPISGHTALYWYRQSLGQGLEFLIYFQGNSAPDKSGLPSDRFSAERTGGSVSTLTIQRTQQEDSAVYLCASSLGSGLPDTQYFGPGTRLTVL.

The CDR3 nucleotides read TGTGCTAGTGAGATCCGGAACACCGGGGAGCTGTTTTTT. It is translated as CASEIRNTGELFF. The chain combines TRBV12-5 with TRBJ2-2; D is uncertain. V lost 7 bases and J lost 1, with 7 bases in between. CDR3 length equals 13 residues. The germline V gene encodes CDR1 LGHNT and CDR2 FRNRAP.

The chain employs TRBV7-2 and TRBJ2-5; 7 bases agree with TRBD2. The junction had 3 bases not matched to a gene; V was cut back by 2 bases and J by 3 bases. This CDR3 is built from 14 residues. The germline CDR1 and CDR2 sequences are SGHTA and FQGNSA. CDR3 sequence: CASSLSGEEETQYF. Here the CDR3 DNA reads TGTGCCAGCAGCTTAAGCGGGGAAGAAGAGACCCAGTACTTC.

This clonotype was recorded many times. The rearrangement links TRBV28 to TRBJ2-5; 7 bases align to TRBD1. Germline trimming cut 6 bases from V and 5 bases from J; bases unmatched to any gene: 6. CDR3 length: 13 residues. Germline loops: CDR1 MDHEN, CDR2 SYDVKM. The DNA for the CDR3 is TGTGCCAGCAGAAGACAGGGCGGGGAGACCCAGTACTTC. Residues: CASRRQGGETQYF.

The chain has TRBV12-3 or TRBV12-4 and TRBJ1-2; D might be TRBD1 (5 bases). The CDR3 consists of 17 residues. Trimming removed 6 bases from V and 3 bases from J, with 23 bases in between. The CDR3 is CASSPGGVGATYYGYTF. In DNA, the CDR3 is TGTGCCAGCAGCCCCGGAGGTGTTGGGGCGACTTACTATGGCTACACCTTC.

The gene calls are TRBV12-3 or TRBV12-4 and TRBJ2-5; no definite D call. The CDR3 runs 16 residues. V lost 4 bases and J 5 bases, leaving 20 bases between the germline ends. CDR3 coding DNA: TGTGCCAGCAGTTGGGCGGTTAGCACAGTACGGGAGACCCAGTACTTC. Its translation: CASSWAVSTVRETQYF.

The V gene is TRBV14, the J gene TRBJ1-3, with D maybe TRBD1 (6 bases). The CDR3 sequence is 16 residues long. Germline V CDR1 and CDR2: SGHDN, FVKESK. V gave up 4 bases and J gave up 0 bases, with 13 bases separating them. CDR3 sequence (DNA): TGTGCCAGCAGCCTTGACAGGCCGTACTCTGGAAACACCATATATTTT. As protein: CASSLDRPYSGNTIYF. Drawing the rest from reference TRBV14 and TRBJ1-3, the complete variable domain is EAGVTQFPSHSVIEKGQTVTLRCDPISGHDNLYWYRRVMGKEIKFLLHFVKESKQDESGMPNNRFLAERTGGTYSTLKVQPAELEDSGVYFCASSLDRPYSGNTIYFGEGSWLTVV.

V and J are TRBV12-3 or TRBV12-4 and TRBJ1-2, with D tentatively TRBD1 (6 bases). The CDR3 contains 16 residues. The germline V and J ends were trimmed by 5 bases and 8 bases, with 24 bases remaining between them. The CDR3 sequence is CASSLRDRPFGSGYTF. DNA of the CDR3: TGTGCCAGCAGTCTCCGTGACAGGCCCTTCGGCTCGGGCTACACCTTC.

The chain is built from TRBV20-1 and TRBJ1-3, with TRBD1 identical over 7 bases. Germline values: CDR1 DFQATT, CDR2 SNEGSKA (reference sequence). The CDR3 is 14 residues long. V lost 6 bases and J lost 2; bases outside the gene matches: 7. The CDR3 nucleotides read TGCAGTGCCCGCGGACAGGCAACTGGAAACACCATATATTTT. It yields the protein CSARGQATGNTIYF.

In its sample, this clonotype was seen once. The chain carries TRBV5-1 and TRBJ2-2, with D uncertain. In germline, CDR1 is SGHRS, CDR2 YFSETQ. V dropped 0 bases and J dropped 2 bases, with 11 bases sitting between them. The CDR3 has 16 residues. Written as DNA, the CDR3 is TGCGCCAGCAGCTTGGCCGCGAGCAGAAACACCGGGGAGCTGTTTTTT. It encodes CASSLAASRNTGELFF.